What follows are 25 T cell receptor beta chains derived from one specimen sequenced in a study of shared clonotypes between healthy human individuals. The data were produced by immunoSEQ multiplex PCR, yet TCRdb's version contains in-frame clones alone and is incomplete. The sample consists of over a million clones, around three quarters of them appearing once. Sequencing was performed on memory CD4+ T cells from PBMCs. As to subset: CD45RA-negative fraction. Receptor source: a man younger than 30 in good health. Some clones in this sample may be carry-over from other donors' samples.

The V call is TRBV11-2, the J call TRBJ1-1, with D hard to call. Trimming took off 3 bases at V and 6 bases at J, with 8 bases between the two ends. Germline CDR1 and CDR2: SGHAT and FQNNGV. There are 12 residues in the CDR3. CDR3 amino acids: CASSFRGSEAFF. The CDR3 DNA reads TGTGCCAGCAGCTTTCGAGGGTCTGAAGCTTTCTTT. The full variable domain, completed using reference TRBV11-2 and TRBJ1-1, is EAGVAQSPRYKIIEKRQSVAFWCNPISGHATLYWYQQILGQGPKLLIQFQNNGVVDDSQLPKDRFSAERLKGVDSTLKIQPAKLEDSAVYLCASSFRGSEAFFGQGTRLTVV.

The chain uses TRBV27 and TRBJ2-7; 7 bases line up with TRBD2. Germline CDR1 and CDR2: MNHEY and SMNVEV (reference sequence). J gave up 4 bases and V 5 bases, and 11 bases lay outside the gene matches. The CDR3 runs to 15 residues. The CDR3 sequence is CASSLGLGLIYEQYF. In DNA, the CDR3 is TGTGCCAGCAGTCTCGGACTAGGCCTTATATACGAGCAGTACTTC.

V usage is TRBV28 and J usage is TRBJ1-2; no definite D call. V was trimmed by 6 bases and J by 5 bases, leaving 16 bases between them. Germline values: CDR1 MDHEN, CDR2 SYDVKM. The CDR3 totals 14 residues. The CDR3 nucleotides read TGTGCCAGCAGCTCAAGGGCGTTCCTATATGGCTACACCTTC. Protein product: CASSSRAFLYGYTF.

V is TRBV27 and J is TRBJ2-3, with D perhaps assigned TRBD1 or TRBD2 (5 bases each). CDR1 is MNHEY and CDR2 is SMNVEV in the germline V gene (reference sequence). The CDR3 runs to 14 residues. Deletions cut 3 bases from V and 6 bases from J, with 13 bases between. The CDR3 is CASSFSQRGDTQYF. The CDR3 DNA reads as TGTGCCAGCAGTTTTAGCCAGAGGGGCGATACGCAGTATTTT.

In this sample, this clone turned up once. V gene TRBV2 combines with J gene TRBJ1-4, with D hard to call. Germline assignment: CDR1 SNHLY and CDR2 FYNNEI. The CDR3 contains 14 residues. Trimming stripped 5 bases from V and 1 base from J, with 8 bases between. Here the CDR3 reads CASSRGRTNEKLFF. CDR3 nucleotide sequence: TGTGCCAGCAGTCGCGGGCGAACTAATGAAAAACTGTTTTTT.

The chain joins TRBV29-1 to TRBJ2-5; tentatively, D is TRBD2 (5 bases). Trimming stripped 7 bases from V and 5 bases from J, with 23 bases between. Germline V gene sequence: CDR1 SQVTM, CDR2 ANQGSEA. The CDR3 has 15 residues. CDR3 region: CSAQGSREGAETQYF. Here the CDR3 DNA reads TGCAGCGCCCAAGGCAGTAGAGAGGGTGCGGAGACCCAGTACTTC.

DNA of the CDR3: TGTGCCAGCAGTGAAACTAGGTATCAGCCCCAGCATTTT. It is translated as CASSETRYQPQHF. The chain couples TRBV6-1 to TRBJ1-5, with D unresolved. V was shortened by 2 bases and J by 5 bases, with 7 bases between the two germline ends. Germline CDR1 is MNHNS and CDR2 is SASEGT. The CDR3 runs 13 residues.

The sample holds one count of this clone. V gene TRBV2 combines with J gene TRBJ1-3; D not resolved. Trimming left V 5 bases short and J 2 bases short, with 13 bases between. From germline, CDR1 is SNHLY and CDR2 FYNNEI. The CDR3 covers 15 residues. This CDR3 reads CASSPNWWAGNTIYF. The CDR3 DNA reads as TGTGCCAGCAGTCCGAATTGGTGGGCTGGAAACACCATATATTTT.

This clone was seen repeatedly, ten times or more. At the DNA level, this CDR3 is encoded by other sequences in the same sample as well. The CDR3 DNA reads as TGTGCCAGCAGCTCGACGAATCAGCCCCAGCATTTT. Its protein product is CASSSTNQPQHF. V and J are TRBV7-8 and TRBJ1-5, with D uncertain. Germline CDR1 reads SGHVS; CDR2 reads FQNEAQ. Trimming pared 4 bases from V and 4 bases from J, leaving 5 bases between. The CDR3 is made up of 12 amino acids.

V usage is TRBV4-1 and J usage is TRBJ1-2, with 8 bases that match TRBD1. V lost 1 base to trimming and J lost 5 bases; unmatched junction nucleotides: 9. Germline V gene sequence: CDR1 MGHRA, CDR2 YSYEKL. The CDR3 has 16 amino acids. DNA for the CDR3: TGCGCCAGCAGCCAAGGGTCAGGGGGCAGGCTATATGGCTACACCTTC. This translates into CASSQGSGGRLYGYTF.

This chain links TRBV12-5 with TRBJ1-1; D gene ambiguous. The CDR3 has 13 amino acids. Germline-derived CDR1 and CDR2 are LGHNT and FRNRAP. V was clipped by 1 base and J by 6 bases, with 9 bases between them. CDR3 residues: CASGLGAGSEAFF. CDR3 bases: TGTGCTAGTGGTTTGGGCGCAGGCTCTGAAGCTTTCTTT. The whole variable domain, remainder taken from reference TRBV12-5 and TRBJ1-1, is DARVTQTPRHKVTEMGQEVTMRCQPILGHNTVFWYRQTMMQGLELLAYFRNRAPLDDSGMPKDRFSAEMPDATLATLKIQPSEPRDSAVYFCASGLGAGSEAFFGQGTRLTVV.

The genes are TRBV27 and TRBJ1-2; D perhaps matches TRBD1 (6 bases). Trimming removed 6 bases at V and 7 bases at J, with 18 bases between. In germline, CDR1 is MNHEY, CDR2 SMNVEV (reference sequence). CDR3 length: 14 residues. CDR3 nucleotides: TGTGCCAGCAGCCCGAGACAGGCCGGGGCTGGCTACACCTTC. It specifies CASSPRQAGAGYTF.

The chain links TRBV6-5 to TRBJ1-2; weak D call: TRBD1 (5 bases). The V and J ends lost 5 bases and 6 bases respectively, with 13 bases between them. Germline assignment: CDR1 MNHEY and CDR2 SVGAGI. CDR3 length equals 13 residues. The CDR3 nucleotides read TGTGCCAGCAGTCCGGACATAGTAAATGGCTACACCTTC. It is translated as CASSPDIVNGYTF.

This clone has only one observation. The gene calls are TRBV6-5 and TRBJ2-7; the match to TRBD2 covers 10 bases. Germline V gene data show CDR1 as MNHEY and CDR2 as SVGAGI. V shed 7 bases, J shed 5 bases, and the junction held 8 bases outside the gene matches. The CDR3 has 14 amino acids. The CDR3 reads CASNPGTSVHEQYF. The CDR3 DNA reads TGTGCCAGCAACCCCGGGACTAGCGTGCACGAGCAGTACTTC.

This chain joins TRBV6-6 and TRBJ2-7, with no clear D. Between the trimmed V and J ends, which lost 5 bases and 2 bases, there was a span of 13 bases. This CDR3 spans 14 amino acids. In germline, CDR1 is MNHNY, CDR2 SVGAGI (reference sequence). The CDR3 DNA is TGTGCCAGCAGTAACAGACCGAATACCTACGAGCAGTACTTC. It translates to CASSNRPNTYEQYF.

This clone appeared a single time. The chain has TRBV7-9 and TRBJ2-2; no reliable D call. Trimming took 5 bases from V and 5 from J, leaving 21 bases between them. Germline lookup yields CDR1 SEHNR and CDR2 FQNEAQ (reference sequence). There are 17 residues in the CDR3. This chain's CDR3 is CASSPRPLRSLTGELFF. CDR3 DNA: TGTGCCAGCAGCCCCAGACCGCTGCGTAGTTTGACCGGGGAGCTGTTTTTT.

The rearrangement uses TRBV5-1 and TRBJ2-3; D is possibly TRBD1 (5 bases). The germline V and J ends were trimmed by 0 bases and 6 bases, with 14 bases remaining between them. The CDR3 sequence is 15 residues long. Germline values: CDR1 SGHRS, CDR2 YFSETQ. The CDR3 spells CASSLGQGFSDTQYF. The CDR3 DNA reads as TGCGCCAGCAGCTTGGGCCAGGGATTTTCGGATACGCAGTATTTT.

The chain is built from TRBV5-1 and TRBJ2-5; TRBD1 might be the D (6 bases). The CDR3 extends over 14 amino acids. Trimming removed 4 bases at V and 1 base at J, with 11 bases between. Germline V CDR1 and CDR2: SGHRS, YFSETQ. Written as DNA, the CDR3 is TGCGCCAGCAGCCTACAGGGTATCCAAGAGACCCAGTACTTC. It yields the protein CASSLQGIQETQYF.

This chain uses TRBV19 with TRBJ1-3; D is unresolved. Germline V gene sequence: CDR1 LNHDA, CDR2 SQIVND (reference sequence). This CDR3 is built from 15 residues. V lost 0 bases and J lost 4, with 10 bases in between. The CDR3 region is CASSIERTTGNTIYF. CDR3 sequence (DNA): TGTGCCAGTAGTATAGAACGTACGACGGGAAACACCATATATTTT.

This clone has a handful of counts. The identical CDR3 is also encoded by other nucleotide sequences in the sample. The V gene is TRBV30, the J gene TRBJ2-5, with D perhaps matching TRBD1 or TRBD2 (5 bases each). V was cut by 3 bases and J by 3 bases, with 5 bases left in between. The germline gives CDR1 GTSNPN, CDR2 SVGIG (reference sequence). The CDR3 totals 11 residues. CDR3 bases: TGTGCCTGGAGGGGGGAAGAGACCCAGTACTTC. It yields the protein CAWRGEETQYF. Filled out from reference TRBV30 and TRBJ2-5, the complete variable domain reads SQTIHQWPATLVQPVGSPLSLECTVEGTSNPNLYWYRQAAGRGLQLLFYSVGIGQISSEVPQNLSASRPQDRQFILSSKKLLLSDSGFYLCAWRGEETQYFGPGTRLLVL.

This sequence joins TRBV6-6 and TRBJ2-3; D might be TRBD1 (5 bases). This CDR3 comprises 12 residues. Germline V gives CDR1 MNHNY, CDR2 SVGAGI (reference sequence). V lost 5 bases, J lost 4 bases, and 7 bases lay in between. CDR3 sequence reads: CASSQGADTQYF. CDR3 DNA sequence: TGTGCCAGCAGTCAAGGGGCAGATACGCAGTATTTT.

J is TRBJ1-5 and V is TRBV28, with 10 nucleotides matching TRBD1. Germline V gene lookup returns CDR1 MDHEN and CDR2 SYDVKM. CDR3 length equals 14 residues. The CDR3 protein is CAGDRGALNQPQHF. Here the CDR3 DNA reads TGTGCGGGGGACAGGGGAGCTTTAAATCAGCCCCAGCATTTT.

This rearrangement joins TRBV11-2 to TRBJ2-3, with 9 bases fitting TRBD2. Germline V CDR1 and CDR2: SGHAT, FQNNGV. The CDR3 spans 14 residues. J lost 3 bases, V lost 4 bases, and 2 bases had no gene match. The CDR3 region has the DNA TGTGCCAGCAGCTCGGGACTAGCAACAGATACGCAGTATTTT. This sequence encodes CASSSGLATDTQYF. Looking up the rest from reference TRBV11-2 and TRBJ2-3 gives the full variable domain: EAGVAQSPRYKIIEKRQSVAFWCNPISGHATLYWYQQILGQGPKLLIQFQNNGVVDDSQLPKDRFSAERLKGVDSTLKIQPAKLEDSAVYLCASSSGLATDTQYFGPGTRLTVL.

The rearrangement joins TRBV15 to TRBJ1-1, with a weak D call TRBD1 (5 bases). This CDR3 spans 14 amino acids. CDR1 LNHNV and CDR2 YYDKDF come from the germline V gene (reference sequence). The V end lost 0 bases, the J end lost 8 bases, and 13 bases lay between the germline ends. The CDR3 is CATSRDPRGLEAFF. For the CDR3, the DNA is TGTGCCACCAGCAGAGATCCTCGGGGACTCGAAGCTTTCTTT. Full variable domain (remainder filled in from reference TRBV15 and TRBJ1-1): DAMVIQNPRYQVTQFGKPVTLSCSQTLNHNVMYWYQQKSSQAPKLLFHYYDKDFNNEADTPDNFQSRRPNTSFCFLDIRSPGLGDTAMYLCATSRDPRGLEAFFGQGTRLTVV.

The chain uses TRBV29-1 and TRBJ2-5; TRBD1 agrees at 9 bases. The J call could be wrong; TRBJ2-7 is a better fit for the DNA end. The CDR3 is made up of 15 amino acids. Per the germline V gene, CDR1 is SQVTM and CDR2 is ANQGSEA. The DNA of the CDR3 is TGCAGCGTTGGGTGGCCGGGACAGGGCTCCTACGAGCAGTACTTC. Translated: CSVGWPGQGSYEQYF.